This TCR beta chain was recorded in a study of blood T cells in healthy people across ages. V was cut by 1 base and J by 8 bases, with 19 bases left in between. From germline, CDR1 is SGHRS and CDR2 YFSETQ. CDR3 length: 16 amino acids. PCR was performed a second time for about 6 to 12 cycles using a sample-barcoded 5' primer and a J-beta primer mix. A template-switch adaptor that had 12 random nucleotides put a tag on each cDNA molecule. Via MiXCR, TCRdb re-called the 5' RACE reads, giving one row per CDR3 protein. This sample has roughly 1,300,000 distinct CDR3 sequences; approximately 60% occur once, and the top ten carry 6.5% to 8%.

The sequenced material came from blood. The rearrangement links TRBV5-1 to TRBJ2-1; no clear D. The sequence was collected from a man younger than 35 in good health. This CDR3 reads CASSLLQASLSDEQFF. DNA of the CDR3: TGCGCCAGCAGCTTGCTTCAGGCCAGCCTCAGCGATGAGCAGTTCTTC.